These 2 T cell receptor beta chains share one sample of origin, sequenced in a study of brain T cells in children with intractable seizures. Using immunoSEQ multiplex PCR, the repertoire was profiled, and TCRdb retains in-frame clones only, with some absent. The sample records 55,000 to 80,000 clones, about 96% being singletons. The input for sequencing was peripheral blood, taken at surgery. The receptor source for this set is a boy under three years old with focal cortical dysplasia and intractable seizures.

The chain combines TRBV7-9 with TRBJ2-5; 8 positions agree with TRBD2. J lost 5 bases, V lost 3 bases, and 5 bases had no gene match. The CDR3 length is 14 residues. Germline V gives CDR1 SEHNR, CDR2 FQNEAQ (reference sequence). CDR3 loop: CASSFLAGWETQYF. CDR3 coding DNA: TGTGCCAGCAGCTTTTTAGCGGGGTGGGAGACCCAGTACTTC.

DNA of the CDR3: TGCGCCAGCAGCTGGCAGGGATGGGGGTATAACACCGGGGAGCTGTTTTTT. It specifies CASSWQGWGYNTGELFF. The chain couples TRBV5-1 to TRBJ2-2; D may correspond to TRBD1 or TRBD2 (5 bases each). Germline V gene sequence: CDR1 SGHRS, CDR2 YFSETQ. The CDR3 consists of 17 residues. V lost 3 bases and J lost 2, with 17 bases in between.